The clone carrying this T cell receptor beta chain occurred many times. What it binds is not known. The data derive from a study of T cell repertoires in cytomegalovirus infection. Study-level findings and limits: There were HLA-C-restricted CMV-specific TCR beta clonotypes dominating the ex vivo response.

CDR3 length: 17 residues. Germline CDR1 reads SEHNR; CDR2 reads FQNEAQ (reference sequence). The V gene end was trimmed by 5 bases and the J gene end by 6 bases; junction bases not matched to a gene: 13. TCRdb called the reads again in MiXCR, with one record for every CDR3 protein. The repertoire consists of about 920,000 distinct CDR3 sequences, with under 40% occurring once and the leading ten covering 10% to 15%. This clonotype originated in a human donor in good health (CMV status not recorded). Some clones in this sample may be carry-over from other donors' samples. Sequenced here: cultured CD8+ T cells from PBMCs, sampled from culture after CMV antigen stimulation. This chain joins TRBV7-9 and TRBJ2-1; 10 nucleotides align to TRBD2. The chain's CDR3 is CASSARSSGGPFNEQFF. In DNA, the CDR3 is TGTGCCAGCAGCGCGAGGAGTAGCGGGGGGCCTTTCAATGAGCAGTTCTTC.